This T cell receptor (beta chain) was observed in a study of T cell clones after liver transplantation. Study at large: Samples came from ITN030ST, which attempted immunosuppression withdrawal within 2 years of liver transplantation. Apart from three HCV-positive recipients, transplants were for non-autoimmune, non-viral reasons.

Profiled with immunoSEQ multiplex PCR; TCRdb holds only in-frame clones, not every one. The sample consists of roughly 80,000 clones, roughly 85% of them appearing once. Findings and limits, study-wide: In most of the 8 subjects, circulating graft-donor-reactive CD4 TCRbeta sequences fell significantly after transplant. Small, mixed patient groups and varying post-transplant times limit these conclusions.

V lost 5 bases, J lost 8 bases, and 12 bases lay in between. This CDR3 spans 13 amino acids. Looked up from germline, CDR1 is KGHSH and CDR2 is LQKENI. Comments on this clone: The antigen is not known.

The chain recombines TRBV18 with TRBJ1-4; D uncertain. Sequences were derived from CD4+ T cells from blood, sampled 45 to 47 months after liver transplant. The receptor's source is a human patient who received a liver transplant. Some T cells may trace back to the graft donor. DNA of the CDR3: TGTGCCAGCTCATCCCCGGTCGTCGAAAAACTGTTTTTT. Translating it yields CASSSPVVEKLFF.